There are many counts of the clone carrying this TCR beta chain. Each CDR3 protein gets one entry after TCRdb re-called the PCR reads with MiXCR. Here the sample spans approximately 30,000 distinct CDR3 sequences, under 60% being singletons. The time point denotes: before preoperative PTX-NDP chemotherapy. This specimen belongs to a study of esophageal squamous cell carcinoma under preoperative chemotherapy. V was clipped by 2 bases and J by 4 bases, with 9 bases between them. This CDR3 is 15 amino acids long. Germline CDR1 and CDR2: MNHEY and SMNVEV (reference sequence). This material was obtained from a patient given preoperative chemotherapy. The chain uses TRBV27 and TRBJ2-6; perhaps TRBD2 as D (6 bases). This clonotype was obtained from a human donor with esophageal squamous cell carcinoma. The donor label of this sample is uncertain. CDR3 in DNA: TGTGCCAGCAGTTTAGGAGGGTACGGGGCCAACGTCCTGACTTTC. Translating it yields CASSLGGYGANVLTF.